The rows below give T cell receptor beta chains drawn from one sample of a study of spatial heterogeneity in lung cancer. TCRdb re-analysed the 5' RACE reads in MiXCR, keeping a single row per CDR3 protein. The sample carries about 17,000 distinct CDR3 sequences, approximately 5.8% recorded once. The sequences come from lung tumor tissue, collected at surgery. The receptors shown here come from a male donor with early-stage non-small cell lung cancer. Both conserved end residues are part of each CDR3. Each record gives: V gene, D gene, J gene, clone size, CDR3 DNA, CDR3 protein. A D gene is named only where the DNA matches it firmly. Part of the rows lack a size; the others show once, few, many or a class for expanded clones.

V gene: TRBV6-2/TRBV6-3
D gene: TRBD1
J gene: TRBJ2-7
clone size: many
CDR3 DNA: TGTGCCAGCAGTTACTCTATTTCGACAGGGGGCTACGAGCAGTACTTC
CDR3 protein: CASSYSISTGGYEQYF

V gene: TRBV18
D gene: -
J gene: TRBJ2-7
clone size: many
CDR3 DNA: TGTGCCAGCTCACCACAGACAATCAGGGAGCAGTACTTC
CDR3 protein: CASSPQTIREQYF

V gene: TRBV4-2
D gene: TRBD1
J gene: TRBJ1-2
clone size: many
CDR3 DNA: TGTGCCAGCAGCGAAGCCGGGACAGCAAACTATGGCTACACCTTC
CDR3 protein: CASSEAGTANYGYTF

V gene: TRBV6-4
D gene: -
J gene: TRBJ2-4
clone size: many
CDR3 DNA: TGTGCCAGCAGTGATGACGCCCCCCTCGGGGGCATAAAAAACATTCAGTACTTC
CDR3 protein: CASSDDAPLGGIKNIQYF

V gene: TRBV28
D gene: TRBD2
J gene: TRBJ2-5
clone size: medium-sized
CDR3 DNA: TGTGCCAGCAGTTCCCCTAATACTAGCGGGAGAGAGACCCAGTACTTC
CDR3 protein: CASSSPNTSGRETQYF

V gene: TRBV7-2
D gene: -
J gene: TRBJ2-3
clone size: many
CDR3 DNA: TGTGCCAGCAGCTTCTTCACAGATACGCAGTATTTT
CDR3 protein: CASSFFTDTQYF

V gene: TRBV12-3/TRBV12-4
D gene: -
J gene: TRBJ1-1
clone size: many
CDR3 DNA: TGTGCCAGCAGTTCCTACGAGGGTGAAGCTTTCTTT
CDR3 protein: CASSSYEGEAFF

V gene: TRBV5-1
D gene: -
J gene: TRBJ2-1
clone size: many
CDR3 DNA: TGCGCCAGCAGCACCGGACCACCCTTGAATGAGCAGTTCTTC
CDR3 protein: CASSTGPPLNEQFF

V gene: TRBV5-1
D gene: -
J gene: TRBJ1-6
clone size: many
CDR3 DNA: TGCGCCAGCCACGACAGGCAACCTAATTCACCCCTCCACTTT
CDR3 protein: CASHDRQPNSPLHF

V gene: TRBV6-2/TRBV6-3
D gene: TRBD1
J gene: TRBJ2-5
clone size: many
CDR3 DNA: TGTGCCACCACCCCCTCCAGGGGGCGAGAGACCCAGTACTTC
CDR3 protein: CATTPSRGRETQYF

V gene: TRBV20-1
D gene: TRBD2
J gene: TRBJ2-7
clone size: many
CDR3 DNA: TGCAGTGCTAGATCTGGCCTACTAGCGGGAGTAAGGAACGAGCAGTACTTC
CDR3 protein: CSARSGLLAGVRNEQYF

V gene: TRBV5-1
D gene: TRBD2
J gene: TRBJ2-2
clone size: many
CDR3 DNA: TGCGCCAGCAGCTTGAGGCTAGCGGGTTTGGACACCGGGGAGCTGTTTTTT
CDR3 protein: CASSLRLAGLDTGELFF

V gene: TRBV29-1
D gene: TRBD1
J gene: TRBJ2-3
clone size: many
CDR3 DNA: TGCAGCGTTGTTGGCCGTGGACAGGGGGCGATGGATACGCAGTATTTT
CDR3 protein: CSVVGRGQGAMDTQYF

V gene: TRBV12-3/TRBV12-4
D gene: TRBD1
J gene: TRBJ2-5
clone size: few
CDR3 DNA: TGTGCCAGCAGCCACAGGGGCCGGCAAGAGACCCAGTACTTC
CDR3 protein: CASSHRGRQETQYF

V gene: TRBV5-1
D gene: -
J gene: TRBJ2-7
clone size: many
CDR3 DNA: TGCGCCAGCAGCTTTCACATACAGCGAGACAGCCTCTACGAGCAGTACTTC
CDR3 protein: CASSFHIQRDSLYEQYF

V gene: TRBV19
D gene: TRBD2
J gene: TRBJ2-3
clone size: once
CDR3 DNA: TGTGCCAGTAGCCCCCGGACTAGCGGATTCACAGATACGCAGTATTTT
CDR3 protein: CASSPRTSGFTDTQYF

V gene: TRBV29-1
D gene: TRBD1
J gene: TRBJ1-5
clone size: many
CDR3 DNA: TGCAGCGTGAGGACAGGGACTAATCAGCCCCAGCATTTT
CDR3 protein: CSVRTGTNQPQHF

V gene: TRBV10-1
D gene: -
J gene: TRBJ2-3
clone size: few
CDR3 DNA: TGCGCCAGCAGTGAGCCCACAGATACGCAGTATTTT
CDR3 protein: CASSEPTDTQYF

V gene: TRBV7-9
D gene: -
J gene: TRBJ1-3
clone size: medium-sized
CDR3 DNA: TGTGCCAGCAGCTTAGGAGCGGGGGCTCAGGGAAACACCATATATTTT
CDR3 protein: CASSLGAGAQGNTIYF

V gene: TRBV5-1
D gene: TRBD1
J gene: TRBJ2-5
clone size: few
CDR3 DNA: TGCGCCAGCAGCTTGGCCGGGACAGGCCAAGAGACCCAGTACTTC
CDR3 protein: CASSLAGTGQETQYF

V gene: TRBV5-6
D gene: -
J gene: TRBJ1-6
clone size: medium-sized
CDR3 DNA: TGTGCCAGCAGCTTGGGGAGACAGGTTGGCAATTCACCCCTCCACTTT
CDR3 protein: CASSLGRQVGNSPLHF

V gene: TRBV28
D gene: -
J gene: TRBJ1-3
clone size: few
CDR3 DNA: TGTGCCAGCAGATTGCTTAGGGAGGAGGCTGGAAACACCATATATTTT
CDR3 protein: CASRLLREEAGNTIYF

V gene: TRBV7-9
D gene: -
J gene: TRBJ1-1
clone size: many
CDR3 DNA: TGTGCCAGCAGCTTAGGGACAGCCAACACTGAAGCTTTCTTT
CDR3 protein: CASSLGTANTEAFF

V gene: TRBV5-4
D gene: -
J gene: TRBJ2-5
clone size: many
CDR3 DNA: TGTGCCAGCAGCTTGGGGCAGGCCCAAGAGACCCAGTACTTC
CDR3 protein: CASSLGQAQETQYF

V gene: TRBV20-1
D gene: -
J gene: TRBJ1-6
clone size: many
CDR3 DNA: TGCAGTGCCCCTCCCCAGGGAGGGGTAAATTCACCCCTCCACTTT
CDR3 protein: CSAPPQGGVNSPLHF

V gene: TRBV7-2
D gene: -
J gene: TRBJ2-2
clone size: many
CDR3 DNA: TGTGCCAGCAGCGATTCCTGGACCGGGGAGCTGTTTTTT
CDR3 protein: CASSDSWTGELFF

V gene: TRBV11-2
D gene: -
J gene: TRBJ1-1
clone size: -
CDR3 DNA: TGTGCCAGCAGCTCGGACGTGAACACTGAAGCTTTCTTT
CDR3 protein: CASSSDVNTEAFF

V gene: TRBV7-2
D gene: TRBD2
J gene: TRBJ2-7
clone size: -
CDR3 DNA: TGTGCCAGCAGCTTCCAGCGGGGGTCGTACGAGCAGTACTTC
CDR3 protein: CASSFQRGSYEQYF

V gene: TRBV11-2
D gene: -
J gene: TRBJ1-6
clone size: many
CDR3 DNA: TGTGCCAGCAGCCTCCCGCGGGGAAATTCACCCCTCCACTTT
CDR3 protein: CASSLPRGNSPLHF

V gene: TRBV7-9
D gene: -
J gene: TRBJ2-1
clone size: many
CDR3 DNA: TGTGCCAGCAGCTTGAGAGGGGGGAGACAGAATGAGCAGTTCTTC
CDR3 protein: CASSLRGGRQNEQFF

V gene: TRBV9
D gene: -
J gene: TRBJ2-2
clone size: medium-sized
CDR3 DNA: TGTGCCAGCAGCGTAGCTACGTCCTCGAACACCGGGGAGCTGTTTTTT
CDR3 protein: CASSVATSSNTGELFF

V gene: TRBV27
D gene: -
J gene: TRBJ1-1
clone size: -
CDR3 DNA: TGTGCCAGCAGTTTAAAGGAGGGAATGGCCCGCTCTGAAGCTTTCTTT
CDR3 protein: CASSLKEGMARSEAFF

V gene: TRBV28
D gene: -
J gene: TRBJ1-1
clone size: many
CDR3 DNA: TGTGCCAGCAGTTTCCCCACACAGGGTCATCTGAACACTGAAGCTTTCTTT
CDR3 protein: CASSFPTQGHLNTEAFF

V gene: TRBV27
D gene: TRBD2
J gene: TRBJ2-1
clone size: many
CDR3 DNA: TGTGCCAGCAGTTCAGCGGGAGAGGAGTCCAATGAGCAGTTCTTC
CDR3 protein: CASSSAGEESNEQFF

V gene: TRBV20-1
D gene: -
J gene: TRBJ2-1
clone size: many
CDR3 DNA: TGCAGTGCTAGAGATGTTGCGGTCCCCTACAATGAGCAGTTCTTC
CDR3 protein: CSARDVAVPYNEQFF

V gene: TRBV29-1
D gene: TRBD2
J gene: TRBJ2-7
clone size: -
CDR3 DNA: TGCAGCGTTTCCCCGGGACTAGAGTACTACGAGCAGTACTTC
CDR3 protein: CSVSPGLEYYEQYF

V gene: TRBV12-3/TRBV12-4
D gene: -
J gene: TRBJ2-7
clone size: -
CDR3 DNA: TGTGCCAGCAGTTTAGAAGTTATGGGGGGCGAGCAGTACTTC
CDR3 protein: CASSLEVMGGEQYF

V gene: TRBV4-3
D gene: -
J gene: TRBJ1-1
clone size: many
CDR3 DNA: TGCGCCAGCAGCCAATATACAGGGTCTCGCACTGAAGCTTTCTTT
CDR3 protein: CASSQYTGSRTEAFF

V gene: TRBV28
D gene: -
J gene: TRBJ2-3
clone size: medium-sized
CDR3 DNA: TGTGCCAGCAGTTTTGATGGCATTAGCACAGATACGCAGTATTTT
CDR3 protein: CASSFDGISTDTQYF

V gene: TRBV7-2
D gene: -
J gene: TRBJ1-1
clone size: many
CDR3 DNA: TGTGCCAGCAGCTTAGCCGGCCATAACACTGAAGCTTTCTTT
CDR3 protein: CASSLAGHNTEAFF

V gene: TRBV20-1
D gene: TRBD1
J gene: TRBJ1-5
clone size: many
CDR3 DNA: TGCAGTGCCCACCCCCCCGGGACAGCCAACAATCAGCCCCAGCATTTT
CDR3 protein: CSAHPPGTANNQPQHF

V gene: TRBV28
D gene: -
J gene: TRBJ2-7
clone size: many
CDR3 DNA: TGTGCCAGCAGTTATCTTGCGGGGAGCTCCTACGAGCAGTACTTC
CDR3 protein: CASSYLAGSSYEQYF

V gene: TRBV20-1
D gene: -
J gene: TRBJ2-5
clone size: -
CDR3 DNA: TGCAGTGCTAGCGCGCAGGCAAGGGAGACCCAGTACTTC
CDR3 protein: CSASAQARETQYF

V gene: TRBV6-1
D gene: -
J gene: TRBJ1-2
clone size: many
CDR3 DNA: TGTGCCAGCAGTGAAGCGTTCGGACAGTCGTATGGCTACACCTTC
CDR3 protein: CASSEAFGQSYGYTF

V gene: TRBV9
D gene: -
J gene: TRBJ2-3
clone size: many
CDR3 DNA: TGTGCCAGCAGCGCTATTCCCACAGATACGCAGTATTTT
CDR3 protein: CASSAIPTDTQYF

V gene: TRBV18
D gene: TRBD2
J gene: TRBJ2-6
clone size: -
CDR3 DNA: TGTGCCAGCTCACCCGTGCTAGCGGGGGTCTCTGGGGCCAACGTCCTGACTTTC
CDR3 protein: CASSPVLAGVSGANVLTF

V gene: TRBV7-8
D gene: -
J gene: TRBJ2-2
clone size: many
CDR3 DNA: TGTGCCAGCAGCTTAGAGGCGAGGGGGGTGGCCGCCGGGGAGCTGTTTTTT
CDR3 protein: CASSLEARGVAAGELFF

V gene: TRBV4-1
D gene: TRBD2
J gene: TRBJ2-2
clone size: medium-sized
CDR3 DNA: TGCGCCAGCAGCCAAGATCGGACTAGCGGAGGCACCGGGGAGCTGTTTTTT
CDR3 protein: CASSQDRTSGGTGELFF

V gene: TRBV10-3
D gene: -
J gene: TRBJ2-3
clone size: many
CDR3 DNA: TGTGCCATCAGTGAGTCGAGACAGGATGGCACAGATACGCAGTATTTT
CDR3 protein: CAISESRQDGTDTQYF

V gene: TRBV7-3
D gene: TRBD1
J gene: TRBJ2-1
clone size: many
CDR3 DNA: TGTGCCAGCAGCGGAGGGACAGGGGCCGGGGAGCAGTTCTTC
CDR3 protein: CASSGGTGAGEQFF

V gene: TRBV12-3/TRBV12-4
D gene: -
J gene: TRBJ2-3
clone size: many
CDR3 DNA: TGTGCCAGCAGTTTGGGGACCGGAGCGATGGCAGATACGCAGTATTTT
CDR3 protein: CASSLGTGAMADTQYF

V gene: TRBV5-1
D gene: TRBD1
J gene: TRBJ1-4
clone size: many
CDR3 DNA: TGCGCCAGCAGCCGGACAGGGGGTTCAAGTAATGAAAAACTGTTTTTT
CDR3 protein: CASSRTGGSSNEKLFF

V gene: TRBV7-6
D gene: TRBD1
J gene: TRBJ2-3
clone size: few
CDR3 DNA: TGTGCCAGCAGCTTCTCCGGGACAGGGGGGGATACGCAGTATTTT
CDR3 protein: CASSFSGTGGDTQYF

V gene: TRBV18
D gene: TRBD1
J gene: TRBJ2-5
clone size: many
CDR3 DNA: TGTGCCAGCTCACCGGGACAGGGGACCCAAGAGACCCAGTACTTC
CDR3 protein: CASSPGQGTQETQYF

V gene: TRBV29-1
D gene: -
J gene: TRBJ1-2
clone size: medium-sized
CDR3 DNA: TGCAGCTCCGGGGACGGCATGAACTATGGCTACACCTTC
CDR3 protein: CSSGDGMNYGYTF